These 21 T cell receptor beta chains were all obtained from the same sample, sequenced in a study of control samples from healthy donors and cancer patients. Clones were read by immunoSEQ multiplex PCR, and TCRdb kept only the in-frame ones, dropping some. The repertoire consists of under 450,000 clones, with more than 80% occurring once and the leading ten covering around 6.8%. The sample was PBMCs. These receptor sequences come from a man aged 35-49 years with head and neck cancer.

The chain carries TRBV3-1 (or the pseudogene TRBV3-2) and TRBJ1-6; 9 bases map to TRBD1. With V trimmed by 3 bases and J by 9 bases, 12 bases remained unmatched. CDR3 length: 17 amino acids. Germline CDR1 reads LGHDT; CDR2 reads YNNKEL (reference sequence). The CDR3: CASSHAYYGTGSSPLHF. In nucleotides, the CDR3 is TGTGCCAGCAGCCATGCGTACTACGGGACAGGGAGTTCACCCCTCCACTTT.

This clone was observed a few times. The chain couples TRBV29-1 to TRBJ2-1; D remains unclear. V lost 7 bases and J lost 7, with 26 bases in between. The CDR3 consists of 16 residues. CDR1 SQVTM and CDR2 ANQGSEA come from the germline V gene. CDR3 DNA: TGCAGCGCCCACTTATCAAAGGGTTTCTCGGAGAATGAGCAGTTCTTC. This gives the protein CSAHLSKGFSENEQFF.

This clone was seen only once. CDR3 amino acids: CASSQDLQGSVYGYTF. Here the CDR3 DNA reads TGTGCCAGCAGCCAAGATCTTCAGGGCTCCGTCTATGGCTACACCTTC. This chain uses TRBV4-2 with TRBJ1-2; D might be TRBD1 (5 bases). The CDR3 loop spans 16 amino acids. The ends were cut back, 0 bases at V and 4 bases at J, with 15 bases in the middle. Germline values: CDR1 LGHNA, CDR2 YNFKEQ.

The V and J genes are TRBV28 and TRBJ2-5; D not resolved. The CDR3 is made up of 16 amino acids. V gave up 6 bases and J gave up 2 bases, with 19 bases separating them. The V gene's germline CDR1 is MDHEN and CDR2 SYDVKM. Here the CDR3 DNA reads TGTGCCAGCAGCCAAGACCCACCCAGGAGACAAGAGACCCAGTACTTC. Translating it yields CASSQDPPRRQETQYF.

The chain links TRBV21-1 to TRBJ1-6; the table's D call TRBD1 went unverified against the DNA. TRBV21-1 is deemed a pseudogene. This CDR3 comprises 21 residues. This chain's CDR3 is CASSLRTPLRVPSSYNSPLHF. The CDR3 DNA is TGTGCCAGCAGCCTCCGGACACCCCTAAGGGTTCCAAGCTCCTATAATTCACCCCTCCACTTT.

The chain combines TRBV3-1 (or the pseudogene TRBV3-2) with TRBJ2-3, with 9 nucleotides matching TRBD2. V lost 1 base, J lost 0 bases, and 2 bases stayed unmatched. The CDR3 has 16 amino acids. From germline, CDR1 is LGHDT and CDR2 YNNKEL (reference sequence). CDR3 amino acids: CASSQVSGSSTDTQYF. In DNA form, the CDR3 reads TGTGCCAGCAGCCAAGTTAGCGGGAGTAGCACAGATACGCAGTATTTT.

This chain connects TRBV5-1 to TRBJ2-2, with 16 bases lining up with TRBD2. In germline, CDR1 is SGHRS, CDR2 YFSETQ. V shed 7 bases, J shed 6 bases, and the junction held 3 bases outside the gene matches. The CDR3 totals 15 residues. The CDR3 loop is CASHGTSGRAGELFF. The CDR3 bases are TGCGCCAGCCACGGGACTAGCGGGAGGGCCGGGGAGCTGTTTTTT.

This chain connects TRBV5-8 to TRBJ1-2; possibly TRBD1 for D (5 bases). The V gene lost 1 base and the J gene lost 8 bases, with 12 bases spanning the gap. CDR3 length: 13 residues. Germline V lookup: CDR1 SGHTS, CDR2 YDEGEE. The CDR3 nucleotides read TGTGCCAGCAGCTTGTTAGGACGGGGCGGCTACACCTTC. Protein product: CASSLLGRGGYTF.

The chain is built from TRBV19 and TRBJ2-1; TRBD1 aligns across 11 bases. Germline V gene sequence: CDR1 LNHDA, CDR2 SQIVND (reference sequence). Trimming cost V 8 bases and J 9 bases; bases outside gene matches: 3. The CDR3 is 12 amino acids. The CDR3 loop reads CASRGQGVEQFF. CDR3 nucleotide sequence: TGTGCCAGTCGGGGACAGGGGGTTGAGCAGTTCTTC.

Comments on this clone: The sample contains more than one DNA sequence encoding this CDR3. This chain's CDR3 is CASSVGSGSYEQYF. The CDR3, as DNA: TGTGCCAGCAGCGTAGGGTCAGGGTCCTACGAGCAGTACTTC. The chain is built from TRBV9 and TRBJ2-7; possible D gene TRBD1, 5 bases. The CDR3 loop spans 14 amino acids. Germline CDR1 SGDLS, CDR2 YYNGEE. V gave up 0 bases and J gave up 1 base, with 8 bases separating them.

This chain links TRBV28 with TRBJ1-2; D is possibly TRBD1 (5 bases). CDR3 length: 14 residues. Trimming left V 5 bases short and J 4 bases short, with 14 bases between. From germline, CDR1 is MDHEN and CDR2 SYDVKM. As DNA, the CDR3 is TGTGCCAGCAGTGGGGGACTTAAGAGCTATGGCTACACCTTC. Protein: CASSGGLKSYGYTF.

This clone showed up just a few times. The chain carries TRBV5-1 and TRBJ2-5; D call uncertain. V dropped 3 bases and J dropped 1 base, with 1 base sitting between them. Per the germline V gene, CDR1 is SGHRS and CDR2 is YFSETQ. This CDR3 is built from 11 residues. This chain's CDR3 is CASSSQETQYF. CDR3 nucleotide sequence: TGCGCCAGCAGCTCCCAAGAGACCCAGTACTTC.

This clone was found once. This chain joins TRBV3-1 (or the pseudogene TRBV3-2) and TRBJ2-1, with D perhaps TRBD1 or TRBD2 (5 bases each). The CDR3 totals 13 residues. Germline CDR1 LGHDT, CDR2 YNNKEL (reference sequence). Trimming took 4 bases from V and 4 from J, leaving 8 bases between them. The CDR3 region has the DNA TGTGCCAGCAGCCTGGGACCTTACAATGAGCAGTTCTTC. Its protein product is CASSLGPYNEQFF.

The CDR3 bases are TGTGCCAGTAGTAGACCTAGCGGTTCCTACGAGCAGTACTTC. As protein: CASSRPSGSYEQYF. The chain couples TRBV19 to TRBJ2-7; TRBD2 matches 7 bases. The germline V gene has CDR1 LNHDA and CDR2 SQIVND (reference sequence). CDR3 size: 14 residues. With V trimmed by 4 bases and J by 1 base, 4 bases remained unmatched.

V gene TRBV7-2 combines with J gene TRBJ2-1, with a tentative D call TRBD2 (6 bases). The CDR3 extends over 14 amino acids. V was cut by 5 bases and J by 5 bases, with 13 bases left in between. Germline CDR1 is SGHTA and CDR2 is FQGNSA. The CDR3 sequence: CASSGRPTNNEQFF. The CDR3 DNA follows: TGTGCCAGCAGCGGGAGGCCCACAAACAATGAGCAGTTCTTC.

V gene TRBV7-9 combines with J gene TRBJ2-4; D might be TRBD1 or TRBD2, each matching 5 bases. CDR1 is SEHNR, CDR2 FQNEAQ, per germline (reference sequence). Deletions cut 1 base from V and 2 bases from J, with 9 bases between. This CDR3 region has 15 residues. CDR3 loop: CASSLGGKTKNIQYF. The CDR3 DNA follows: TGTGCCAGCAGCTTAGGGGGGAAGACCAAAAACATTCAGTACTTC.

This clone showed up just a few times. This chain connects TRBV9 to TRBJ2-1; D is perhaps TRBD1 or TRBD2 (7 bases each). CDR3 length: 17 residues. The V gene's germline CDR1 is SGDLS and CDR2 YYNGEE. The germline V and J ends were trimmed by 4 bases and 6 bases, with 23 bases remaining between them. The DNA for the CDR3 is TGTGCCAGCAGCCCTACTACTGGGAGGGGGCTTAGCAATGAGCAGTTCTTC. Its translation: CASSPTTGRGLSNEQFF.

This chain connects TRBV3-1 (or the pseudogene TRBV3-2) to TRBJ2-7; D not resolved. CDR3 length: 12 residues. Looked up from germline, CDR1 is LGHDT and CDR2 is YNNKEL (reference sequence). Trimming left V 3 bases short and J 7 bases short, with 10 bases between. CDR3 protein: CASSHSSEEQYF. In DNA form, the CDR3 reads TGTGCCAGCAGCCATTCATCGGAGGAGCAGTACTTC.

The chain joins TRBV5-4 to TRBJ2-7; weak D call: TRBD2 (6 bases). This CDR3 has 16 residues. Per germline, CDR1 SGHNT and CDR2 YYREEE (reference sequence). V shed 3 bases and J shed 6 bases, with 22 bases lying between them. The CDR3 DNA reads as TGTGCCAGCAGCTACGACCCCGGGACTCGAGGCGGCGAGCAGTACTTC. This sequence encodes CASSYDPGTRGGEQYF.

This chain links TRBV6-5 with TRBJ2-7; D may correspond to TRBD1 or TRBD2 (7 bases each). CDR3 length equals 13 residues. Trimming pared 6 bases from V and 4 bases from J, leaving 13 bases between. Germline CDR1 and CDR2: MNHEY and SVGAGI. CDR3 protein: CASRRQGGYEQYF. The CDR3 DNA follows: TGTGCCAGCAGACGACAGGGAGGGTACGAGCAGTACTTC.

The chain recombines TRBV2 with TRBJ2-3; D possibly corresponds to TRBD1 (6 bases). The germline V gene has CDR1 SNHLY and CDR2 FYNNEI. This CDR3 has 16 amino acids. V was shortened by 3 bases and J by 2 bases, with 15 bases between the two germline ends. This chain's CDR3 is CASSDGTHKSTDTQYF. Here the CDR3 DNA reads TGTGCCAGCAGTGACGGGACACATAAATCCACAGATACGCAGTATTTT.